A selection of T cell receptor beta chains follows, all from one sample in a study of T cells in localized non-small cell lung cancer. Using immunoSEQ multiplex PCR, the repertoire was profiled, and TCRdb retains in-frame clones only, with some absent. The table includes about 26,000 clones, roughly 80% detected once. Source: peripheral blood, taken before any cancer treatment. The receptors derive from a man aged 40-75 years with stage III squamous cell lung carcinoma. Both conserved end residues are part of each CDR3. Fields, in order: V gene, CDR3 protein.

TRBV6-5	CASSYAHQGGDEQFF
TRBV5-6	CASSFPGTGSGYTF
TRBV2	CASTQGENTEAFF
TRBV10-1	CASRSGSGDTQYF
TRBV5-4	CASTLRASGGSDTQYF
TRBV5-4	CASTREGGQETQYF
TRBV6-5	CAISRELGSPLHF
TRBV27	CASSYRDPSSYEQYF
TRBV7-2	CASSFYRSTDTQYF
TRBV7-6	CASSEINEKLFF
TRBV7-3	CASSSTTGQETQYF
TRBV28	CASSPHTGSGNTIYF
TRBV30	CAWSRGDVDSGNTIYF
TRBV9	CASSVGQDLKNIQYF
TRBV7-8	CASSFGGANTGELFF
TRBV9	CASSVKTGLINEQFF
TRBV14	CASSRELAGNTIYF
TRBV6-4	CASRPGQGVGANVLTF
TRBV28	CASIETGTTNTEAFF
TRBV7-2	CASSPGTGSSNTIYF
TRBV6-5	CASSYSGGQAFYEQYF
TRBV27	CASSLSTTGGTGELFF
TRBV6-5	CASSYSGRDTQYF